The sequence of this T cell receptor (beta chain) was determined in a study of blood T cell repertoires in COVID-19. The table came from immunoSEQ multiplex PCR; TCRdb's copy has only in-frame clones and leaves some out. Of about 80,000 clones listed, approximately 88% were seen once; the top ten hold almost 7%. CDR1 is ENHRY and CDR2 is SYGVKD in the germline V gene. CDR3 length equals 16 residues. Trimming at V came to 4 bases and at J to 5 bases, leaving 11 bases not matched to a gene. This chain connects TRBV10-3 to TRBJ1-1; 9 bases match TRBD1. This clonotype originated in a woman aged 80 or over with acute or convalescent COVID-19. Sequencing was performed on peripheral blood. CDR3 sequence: CAISVTKGQGWTEAFF. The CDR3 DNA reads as TGTGCCATCAGTGTTACCAAAGGACAGGGGTGGACTGAAGCTTTCTTT.